Following are 22 T cell receptor beta chains from one sample sequenced in a study of CD8+ T cells in alopecia areata. The sample's treatment: oral pan-JAK inhibitor, 5-10 mg twice daily. cDNA serving as the sequencing template came from extracted, reverse transcribed RNA. Sequencing used immunoSEQ multiplex PCR; TCRdb keeps in-frame clones, though not all of them. The table shows tens of thousands of clones, with 70% to 85% occurring only once. The material sequenced was CD8+ T cells sorted from blood, taken at week 44, from a patient treated with tofacitinib. Receptors originate from a human donor with alopecia areata.

J is TRBJ2-2 and V is TRBV30; TRBD1 matches 7 bases. Germline V gives CDR1 GTSNPN, CDR2 SVGIG (reference sequence). The CDR3 has 16 amino acids. The V and J ends lost 3 bases and 2 bases, in that order; junction bases with no gene match: 9. The CDR3 reads CAWRLRQGTNTGELFF. CDR3 bases: TGTGCCTGGAGACTTCGACAGGGTACAAACACCGGGGAGCTGTTTTTT. The entire variable domain, with the rest obtained from reference TRBV30 and TRBJ2-2, is as follows: SQTIHQWPATLVQPVGSPLSLECTVEGTSNPNLYWYRQAAGRGLQLLFYSVGIGQISSEVPQNLSASRPQDRQFILSSKKLLLSDSGFYLCAWRLRQGTNTGELFFGEGSRLTVL.

This rearrangement joins TRBV2 to TRBJ2-3; perhaps TRBD2 as D (6 bases). V was cut by 6 bases and J by 3 bases, with 13 bases left in between. This CDR3 has 14 residues. The germline gives CDR1 SNHLY, CDR2 FYNNEI. The CDR3 bases are TGTGCCAGCAGGCCGACTAGTGGGACAGATACGCAGTATTTT. This gives the protein CASRPTSGTDTQYF.

The rearrangement uses TRBV12-5 and TRBJ2-7; D unclear. Germline values: CDR1 LGHNT, CDR2 FRNRAP. V lost 7 bases, J lost 1 base, and 11 bases lay in between. This CDR3 comprises 13 residues. CDR3 in amino acids: CASAWTDSYEQYF. CDR3 DNA sequence: TGTGCTAGTGCCTGGACCGATTCCTACGAGCAGTACTTC. The complete variable domain, with remaining parts taken from reference TRBV12-5 and TRBJ2-7, reads DARVTQTPRHKVTEMGQEVTMRCQPILGHNTVFWYRQTMMQGLELLAYFRNRAPLDDSGMPKDRFSAEMPDATLATLKIQPSEPRDSAVYFCASAWTDSYEQYFGPGTRLTVT.

V and J are TRBV7-6 and TRBJ2-3; the D is unclear. CDR1 is SGHVS, CDR2 FNYEAQ, per germline. This CDR3 is built from 14 residues. Trimming pared 5 bases from V and 0 bases from J, leaving 9 bases between. The chain's CDR3 is CASSADASTDTQYF. The CDR3, as DNA: TGTGCCAGCAGCGCGGACGCAAGCACAGATACGCAGTATTTT. Based on the CDR3 plus reference TRBV7-6 and TRBJ2-3, the full variable domain is GAGVSQSPRYKVTKRGQDVALRCDPISGHVSLYWYRQALGQGPEFLTYFNYEAQQDKSGLPNDRFSAERPEGSISTLTIQRTEQRDSAMYRCASSADASTDTQYFGPGTRLTVL.

The chain combines TRBV4-3 with TRBJ2-7; 8 positions agree with TRBD1. V gave up 4 bases and J gave up 2 bases; unmatched junction bases: 7. The germline V gene has CDR1 LGHNA and CDR2 YSLEER. The CDR3 loop spans 15 amino acids. The CDR3 reads CASSPGQGFAYEQYF. Here the CDR3 DNA reads TGCGCCAGCAGCCCAGGACAGGGTTTCGCCTACGAGCAGTACTTC.

This rearrangement joins TRBV2 to TRBJ2-3, with D possibly TRBD1 on 5 matching bases. The CDR3 consists of 15 residues. Trimming took 7 bases from V and 7 from J, leaving 21 bases between them. Per the germline V gene, CDR1 is SNHLY and CDR2 is FYNNEI. Written as DNA, the CDR3 is TGTGCCAGCACACGAAGGGATAATAGGGGCCATACGCAGTATTTT. It specifies CASTRRDNRGHTQYF.

The chain employs TRBV9 and TRBJ2-2, with 7 nucleotides matching TRBD1. This CDR3 has 16 residues. Germline V gives CDR1 SGDLS, CDR2 YYNGEE. The junction had 8 bases not matched to a gene; V was cut back by 5 bases and J by 1 base. In DNA, the CDR3 is TGTGCCAGCAGTGGAAACAGGGGCGGGAACACCGGGGAGCTGTTTTTT. Translation: CASSGNRGGNTGELFF.

This clone has just a few counts. This chain uses TRBV7-2 with TRBJ2-5; D not resolved. Germline assignment: CDR1 SGHTA and CDR2 FQGNSA. The V gene lost 8 bases and the J gene lost 4 bases, with 14 bases spanning the gap. The CDR3 extends over 13 amino acids. CDR3 in DNA: TGTGCCAGCCTCCCTTTGCTCAGAGAGACCCAGTACTTC. Encoded protein: CASLPLLRETQYF.

The rearrangement uses TRBV12-5 and TRBJ1-2; tentative D call: TRBD1 (5 bases). Germline V gene lookup returns CDR1 LGHNT and CDR2 FRNRAP. The V and J ends lost 1 base and 2 bases respectively, with 8 bases between them. The CDR3 has 14 amino acids. The CDR3 DNA sequence: TGTGCTAGTGGTTTGGGACAGCCCAACTATGGCTACACCTTC. Residues: CASGLGQPNYGYTF.

The chain has TRBV5-6 and TRBJ2-1; D might be TRBD2 (6 bases). Trimming pared 0 bases from V and 9 bases from J, leaving 16 bases between. The CDR3 extends over 15 amino acids. Germline CDR1 reads SGHDT; CDR2 reads YYEEEE. This CDR3 reads CASSLGGAVNGEQFF. CDR3 DNA sequence: TGTGCCAGCAGCTTGGGCGGGGCTGTGAACGGTGAGCAGTTCTTC.

The chain employs TRBV15 and TRBJ1-1; the D gene is possibly TRBD1 (5 bases). V lost 1 base and J 3 bases, leaving 15 bases between the germline ends. This CDR3 has 16 amino acids. Germline V CDR1 and CDR2: LNHNV, YYDKDF (reference sequence). The CDR3 bases are TGTGCCACCAGCAGAGGGTTGGAGGGGAGAGACACTGAAGCTTTCTTT. It specifies CATSRGLEGRDTEAFF. The full variable domain, rest sourced from reference TRBV15 and TRBJ1-1, is DAMVIQNPRYQVTQFGKPVTLSCSQTLNHNVMYWYQQKSSQAPKLLFHYYDKDFNNEADTPDNFQSRRPNTSFCFLDIRSPGLGDTAMYLCATSRGLEGRDTEAFFGQGTRLTVV.

The sample holds many counts of this clone. J is TRBJ2-5 and V is TRBV6-4, with a tentative D call TRBD2 (6 bases). This CDR3 has 14 amino acids. The V gene lost 2 bases and the J gene lost 2 bases, with 9 bases spanning the gap. Germline loops: CDR1 MRHNA, CDR2 SNTAGT. The CDR3 bases are TGTGCCAGCAGTGACCGGGCGGGGCAAGAGACCCAGTACTTC. Its protein is CASSDRAGQETQYF.

There are a few counts of this clone. This chain joins TRBV13 and TRBJ2-7, with unresolved D. CDR1 is PRHDT, CDR2 FYEKMQ, per germline (reference sequence). This CDR3 has 17 residues. Trimming stripped 0 bases from V and 0 bases from J, with 15 bases between. In nucleotides, the CDR3 is TGTGCCAGCAGCTTAGGCCATACCCCGGCCTCCTCCTACGAGCAGTACTTC. Translation: CASSLGHTPASSYEQYF.

J is TRBJ2-7 and V is TRBV6-6, with no clear D. Trimming took 8 bases from V and 5 from J, leaving 13 bases between them. The CDR3 length is 12 residues. Germline values: CDR1 MNHNY, CDR2 SVGAGI (reference sequence). CDR3 in DNA: TGTGCCAGCTTGGGGTTACGGGACGAGCAGTACTTC. It specifies CASLGLRDEQYF.

V usage is TRBV27 and J usage is TRBJ1-2; 9 bases align to TRBD1. Germline CDR1 and CDR2: MNHEY and SMNVEV (reference sequence). This CDR3 has 15 amino acids. V shed 7 bases and J 6 bases; nucleotides not matched to a gene: 12. CDR3 sequence: CASTVTGGILNGYTF. Here the CDR3 DNA reads TGTGCCAGCACGGTTACAGGGGGCATTCTAAATGGCTACACCTTC.

The chain combines TRBV5-6 with TRBJ2-3; 7 positions match TRBD2. The V segment lost 4 bases and the J segment 6 bases; nucleotides outside the gene matches: 2. Per germline, CDR1 SGHDT and CDR2 YYEEEE. CDR3 size: 12 residues. The CDR3 DNA sequence: TGTGCCAGCAGCCACGGGGGGGATACGCAGTATTTT. Translation gives CASSHGGDTQYF.

The V and J genes are TRBV27 and TRBJ2-1, with 10 bases that match TRBD2. This CDR3 spans 18 amino acids. Per germline, CDR1 MNHEY and CDR2 SMNVEV (reference sequence). V lost 2 bases, J lost 7 bases, and 14 bases stayed unmatched. Here the CDR3 DNA reads TGTGCCAGCAGTTTAACCCCGCCGGAGAGCGGGGGGGGGAATGAGCAGTTCTTC. Its protein is CASSLTPPESGGGNEQFF.

The sample holds a few counts of this clone. This sequence joins TRBV10-3 and TRBJ1-1; D not resolved. The length of the CDR3 is 17 residues. The germline V and J ends were trimmed by 0 bases and 1 base, with 15 bases remaining between them. The V gene's germline CDR1 is ENHRY and CDR2 SYGVKD. CDR3 DNA sequence: TGTGCCATCAGTGAGTCGGAGTCAGAGGGCCAGAACACTGAAGCTTTCTTT. Residues: CAISESESEGQNTEAFF.

J is TRBJ2-3 and V is TRBV5-1; 7 bases map to TRBD1. Trimming took 5 bases from V and 1 from J; bases not matched to a gene: 16. From germline, CDR1 is SGHRS and CDR2 YFSETQ. The CDR3 contains 18 residues. As DNA, the CDR3 is TGCGCCAGCAGAGAGGGGGCCCTCTTTTTTGCTGGCACAGATACGCAGTATTTT. Amino acids: CASREGALFFAGTDTQYF. Together with reference TRBV5-1 and TRBJ2-3, the CDR3 gives the full variable domain: KAGVTQTPRYLIKTRGQQVTLSCSPISGHRSVSWYQQTPGQGLQFLFEYFSETQRNKGNFPGRFSGRQFSNSRSEMNVSTLELGDSALYLCASREGALFFAGTDTQYFGPGTRLTVL.

There are many counts of this clone. The chain combines TRBV4-3 with TRBJ1-6; 7 positions agree with TRBD1. The V and J ends lost 1 base and 4 bases, in that order; junction bases with no gene match: 4. The CDR3 is made up of 16 amino acids. Germline V CDR1 and CDR2: LGHNA, YSLEER. The CDR3: CASSQGGTAYNSPLHF. CDR3 bases: TGCGCCAGCAGCCAAGGAGGGACAGCTTATAATTCACCCCTCCACTTT.

This clone was counted at least ten times. The chain couples TRBV7-3 to TRBJ1-1; no firm D call. Trimming cost V 5 bases and J 1 base, with 8 bases left between them. Germline CDR1 is SGHTA and CDR2 is FQGTGA. The CDR3 loop spans 13 amino acids. The CDR3 bases are TGTGCCAGCAGCCCTAATAGGAACACTGAAGCTTTCTTT. Amino acids: CASSPNRNTEAFF.

The chain has TRBV4-1 and TRBJ2-7, with 7 nucleotides matching TRBD1. The CDR3 has 16 amino acids. The junction had 5 bases not matched to a gene; V was cut back by 0 bases and J by 0 bases. Germline CDR1 and CDR2: MGHRA and YSYEKL. As DNA, the CDR3 is TGCGCCAGCAGCCAAGATTCACAGGGGAACTCCTACGAGCAGTACTTC. This codes for CASSQDSQGNSYEQYF.